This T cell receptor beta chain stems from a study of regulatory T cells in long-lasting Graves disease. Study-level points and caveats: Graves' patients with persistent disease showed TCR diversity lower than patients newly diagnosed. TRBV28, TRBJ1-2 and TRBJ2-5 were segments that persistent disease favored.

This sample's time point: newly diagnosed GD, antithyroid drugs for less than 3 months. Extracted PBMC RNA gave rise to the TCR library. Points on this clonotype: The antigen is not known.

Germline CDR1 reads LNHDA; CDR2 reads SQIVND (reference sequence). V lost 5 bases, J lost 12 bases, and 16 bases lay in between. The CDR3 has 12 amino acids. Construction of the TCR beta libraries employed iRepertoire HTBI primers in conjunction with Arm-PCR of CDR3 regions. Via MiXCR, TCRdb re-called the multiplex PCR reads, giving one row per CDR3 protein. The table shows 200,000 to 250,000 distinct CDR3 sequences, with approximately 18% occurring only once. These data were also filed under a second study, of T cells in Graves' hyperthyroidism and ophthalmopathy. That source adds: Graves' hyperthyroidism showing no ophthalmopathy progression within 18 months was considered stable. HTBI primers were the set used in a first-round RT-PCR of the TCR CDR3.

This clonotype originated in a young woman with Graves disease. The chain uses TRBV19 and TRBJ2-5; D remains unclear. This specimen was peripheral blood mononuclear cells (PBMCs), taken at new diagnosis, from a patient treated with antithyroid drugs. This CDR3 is CASSYGRSDKYF. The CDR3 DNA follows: TGTGCCAGTAGTTACGGGCGTTCCGACAAGTACTTC.